This T cell receptor (beta chain) appears in the sequencing data of a study of T cells in Graves' hyperthyroidism and ophthalmopathy. As for the study in general: It was at initial diagnosis, before any treatment, that peripheral blood was collected. Study results and caveats: Onset of ophthalmopathy came a median approximately 6.5 months after the model predicted it.

Germline CDR1 GTSNPN, CDR2 SVGIG (reference sequence). V lost 3 bases to trimming and J lost 0 bases, with 15 bases between them. This CDR3 spans 15 amino acids. This clonotype was recorded many times. The antigen is not known. RNA transcripts yielded amplified TCR beta CDR3 regions. The TCR CDR3 first-round RT-PCR relied on the HTBI primer set. Each CDR3 protein is one row after TCRdb ran MiXCR on the multiplex PCR reads. Here the sample spans approximately 480,000 distinct CDR3 sequences, around 20% being singletons. The rearrangement joins TRBV30 to TRBJ2-7; D is ambiguous. The sequenced sample consisted of blood. The sequence was collected from a man between 18 and 35 years old with Graves' hyperthyroidism. CDR3 nucleotides: TGTGCCTGGAGCTCTACTCCCCGCTACTCCTACGAGCAGTACTTC. This gives the protein CAWSSTPRYSYEQYF.